The 5 T cell receptor beta chains listed next were all sequenced from one sample in a study of T cells in tuberculosis. The sample's time point: new active TB diagnosis, blood taken before or within 7 days of starting treatment. The method was immunoSEQ multiplex PCR; TCRdb's version includes in-frame clones alone and lacks a portion of them. Among some 40,000 clones listed, 94% were seen once. This specimen was PBMCs, taken at tuberculosis diagnosis. Receptor source: an adult with tuberculosis.

J is TRBJ2-5 and V is TRBV5-1, with unresolved D. V lost 1 base and J 3 bases, leaving 7 bases between the germline ends. CDR1 SGHRS and CDR2 YFSETQ come from the germline V gene. This CDR3 comprises 13 residues. The CDR3 protein is CASSLLVEETQYF. CDR3 nucleotides: TGCGCCAGCAGCTTGTTGGTAGAAGAGACCCAGTACTTC.

V and J are TRBV2 and TRBJ2-7; 10 bases are a match to TRBD1. The CDR3 covers 14 residues. Germline V gene sequence: CDR1 SNHLY, CDR2 FYNNEI. The junction had 2 bases not matched to a gene; V was cut back by 4 bases and J by 2 bases. The CDR3 loop reads CASSGGQGTYEQYF. The CDR3 DNA reads TGTGCCAGCAGTGGGGGACAGGGGACCTACGAGCAGTACTTC. Full variable domain (remainder filled in from reference TRBV2 and TRBJ2-7): EPEVTQTPSHQVTQMGQEVILRCVPISNHLYFYWYRQILGQKVEFLVSFYNNEISEKSEIFDDQFSVERPDGSNFTLKIRSTKLEDSAMYFCASSGGQGTYEQYFGPGTRLTVT.

The DNA of the CDR3 is TGTGCCAGCAGCTGGGACAGGTCCAACGTCCTGACTTTC. It translates to CASSWDRSNVLTF. The chain combines TRBV11-2 with TRBJ2-6; TRBD1 agrees at 8 bases. The CDR3 covers 13 residues. The ends lost 4 bases at V and 8 bases at J; junction bases unmatched: 1. Germline V gene lookup returns CDR1 SGHAT and CDR2 FQNNGV.

The genes are TRBV6-5 and TRBJ2-3; the D is unclear. Germline CDR1 MNHEY, CDR2 SVGAGI. The CDR3 runs to 15 residues. V was shortened by 6 bases and J by 0 bases, with 13 bases between the two germline ends. As DNA, the CDR3 is TGTGCCAGCAGATATACGGAGACTAGCACAGATACGCAGTATTTT. Translating it yields CASRYTETSTDTQYF.

This chain connects TRBV5-5 to TRBJ1-6; D remains ambiguous. Germline values: CDR1 SGHKS, CDR2 YYEKEE (reference sequence). The CDR3 has 14 residues. V gave up 2 bases and J gave up 10 bases, with 13 bases separating them. As DNA, the CDR3 is TGTGCCAGCAGCTTCAAGGCGGAGGGATCACCCCTCCACTTT. Protein: CASSFKAEGSPLHF.